These 18 T cell receptor beta chains were sequenced from one sample in a study of type 1 and type 2 diabetes patients. Amplification started from genomic DNA. A primer set of 30 forward and 13 reverse primers amplified the CDR3. MiXCR, applied by TCRdb to the multiplex PCR reads, yields one record per CDR3 protein. The sample has fewer than 350,000 distinct CDR3 sequences; more than 45% are singletons. What was sequenced was peripheral blood mononuclear cells (PBMCs). Receptors originate from a man aged 18 to 35 with type 2 diabetes.

This clonotype was seen a few times. The chain has TRBV7-2 and TRBJ2-7; D unresolved. This CDR3 is built from 15 residues. Trimming stripped 2 bases from V and 2 bases from J, with 13 bases between. The germline CDR1 and CDR2 sequences are SGHTA and FQGNSA. CDR3 nucleotide sequence: TGTGCCAGCAGCTTATTTGAGTACACTACCTACGAGCAGTACTTC. Amino acid sequence: CASSLFEYTTYEQYF.

With regard to this clonotype: A junction end diverges from the germline sequence, so it may reflect a read error. The V gene is TRBV20-1, the J gene TRBJ1-2; possibly TRBD1 for D (6 bases). The CDR3 is 16 residues long. Germline CDR1 DFQATT, CDR2 SNEGSKA (reference sequence). CDR3 residues: CSASRQGPGANYGYTF. As DNA, the CDR3 is TGCAGTGCTAGTCGGCAGGGGCCGGGAGCTAACTATGGCTATACCTTC.

V usage is TRBV9 and J usage is TRBJ1-6, with D possibly TRBD1 on 5 matching bases. The ends were cut back, 4 bases at V and 9 bases at J, with 14 bases in the middle. The CDR3 is 14 amino acids. Germline V gene lookup returns CDR1 SGDLS and CDR2 YYNGEE. The CDR3: CASSPGGDGSPLHF. The CDR3 DNA is TGTGCCAGCAGCCCGGGGGGGGACGGTTCACCCCTCCACTTT. Looking up the rest from reference TRBV9 and TRBJ1-6 gives the full variable domain: DSGVTQTPKHLITATGQRVTLRCSPRSGDLSVYWYQQSLDQGLQFLIQYYNGEERAKGNILERFSAQQFPDLHSELNLSSLELGDSALYFCASSPGGDGSPLHFGNGTRLTVT.

This chain connects TRBV7-8 to TRBJ2-3; D ambiguous. V dropped 7 bases and J dropped 4 bases, with 9 bases sitting between them. CDR1 and CDR2 from the germline V gene are SGHVS and FQNEAQ. This CDR3 comprises 12 residues. The CDR3 sequence is CASTPSSDTQYF. The DNA for the CDR3 is TGTGCCAGCACCCCCTCGTCAGATACGCAGTATTTT.

V is TRBV5-1 and J is TRBJ2-5; no definite D call. The DNA end is a closer match to TRBJ2-1, so the J assignment may be wrong. The germline CDR1 and CDR2 sequences are SGHRS and YFSETQ. The CDR3 runs 12 residues. The CDR3 DNA follows: TGCGCCAGCAGTCCCGTATCGGTCGAGCAGTTCTTC. It encodes CASSPVSVEQFF.

The sample holds many counts of this clonotype. The chain joins TRBV30 to TRBJ1-1; D call uncertain. The CDR3 runs 9 residues. V shed 2 bases and J shed 7 bases, with 2 bases lying between them. Germline CDR1 GTSNPN, CDR2 SVGIG (reference sequence). CDR3 loop: CAWSFEAFF. The CDR3, as DNA: TGTGCCTGGAGTTTTGAAGCTTTCTTT.

The rearrangement links TRBV20-1 to TRBJ2-1, with D hard to call. The germline V gene has CDR1 DFQATT and CDR2 SNEGSKA (reference sequence). The CDR3 sequence is 13 residues long. Deletions cut 5 bases from V and 4 bases from J, with 12 bases between. Here the CDR3 DNA reads TGCAGTGCTGGGAACAGTAGATACAATGAGCAGTTCTTC. It specifies CSAGNSRYNEQFF.

This chain uses TRBV10-3 with TRBJ2-3; D is perhaps TRBD2 (5 bases). Germline values: CDR1 ENHRY, CDR2 SYGVKD. The CDR3 length is 14 residues. V lost 3 bases and J 2 bases, leaving 9 bases between the germline ends. CDR3 sequence (DNA): TGTGCCATCAGTGAAGGACTTACCACAGATACGCAGTATTTT. Translating it yields CAISEGLTTDTQYF.

The genes are TRBV27 and TRBJ1-1, with a weak D call TRBD1 (5 bases). The germline V gene has CDR1 MNHEY and CDR2 SMNVEV (reference sequence). The CDR3 is 17 residues long. Trimming stripped 0 bases from V and 4 bases from J, with 18 bases between. CDR3 protein: CASSLSLLTVGGTEAFF. CDR3 nucleotide sequence: TGTGCCAGCAGTTTATCACTTTTAACAGTCGGGGGCACTGAAGCTTTCTTT.

The V call is TRBV7-2, the J call TRBJ2-5; TRBD2 aligns across 12 bases. Trimming removed 5 bases from V and 1 base from J; junction bases left unmatched: 2. CDR1 and CDR2 (germline): SGHTA, FQGNSA. The CDR3 has 15 residues. Written as DNA, the CDR3 is TGTGCCAGCAGCCGGACTAGCGGGGTCCAAGAGACCCAGTACTTC. Amino acids: CASSRTSGVQETQYF.

This clonotype was seen many times. The chain combines TRBV24-1 with TRBJ1-1; D ambiguous. The germline V and J ends were trimmed by 6 bases and 4 bases, with 11 bases remaining between them. CDR1 and CDR2 from the germline V gene are KGHDR and SFDVKD. There are 13 residues in the CDR3. The DNA of the CDR3 is TGTGCCACCAGTCTTTCGTCGGGCACTGAAGCTTTCTTT. Protein: CATSLSSGTEAFF.

The chain couples TRBV6-4 to TRBJ2-2; TRBD1 matches 9 bases. This CDR3 is 16 amino acids long. Germline CDR1 is MRHNA and CDR2 is SNTAGT. V shed 0 bases, J shed 6 bases, and the junction held 5 bases outside the gene matches. This chain's CDR3 is CASSDSGQGSSGELFF. DNA of the CDR3: TGTGCCAGCAGTGACTCCGGACAGGGGTCTTCCGGGGAGCTGTTTTTT.

This clonotype has more than one count but fewer than ten. The genes are TRBV7-2 and TRBJ2-7; TRBD2 aligns across 11 bases. The CDR3 has 14 amino acids. Germline trimming cut 8 bases from V and 5 bases from J; bases unmatched to any gene: 8. Germline lookup yields CDR1 SGHTA and CDR2 FQGNSA. CDR3 DNA: TGTGCCAGCCGACTAGCGGGACCTCTTCACGAGCAGTACTTC. Its translation is CASRLAGPLHEQYF.

This rearrangement joins TRBV15 to TRBJ2-1; 7 nucleotides align to TRBD2. The V gene end was trimmed by 5 bases and the J gene end by 4 bases; junction bases not matched to a gene: 5. Germline V lookup: CDR1 LNHNV, CDR2 YYDKDF (reference sequence). This CDR3 comprises 14 residues. The CDR3 is CATSPPGGYNEQFF. The CDR3 coding sequence is TGTGCCACCAGCCCCCCGGGGGGATACAATGAGCAGTTCTTC. The variable domain in full, completed from reference TRBV15 and TRBJ2-1, reads DAMVIQNPRYQVTQFGKPVTLSCSQTLNHNVMYWYQQKSSQAPKLLFHYYDKDFNNEADTPDNFQSRRPNTSFCFLDIRSPGLGDTAMYLCATSPPGGYNEQFFGPGTRLTVL.

This clonotype was picked up a small number of times. The V call is TRBV19, the J call TRBJ2-3; possible D gene TRBD2, 6 bases. V lost 4 bases and J lost 2, with 19 bases in between. The germline CDR1 and CDR2 sequences are LNHDA and SQIVND (reference sequence). This CDR3 contains 17 residues. The CDR3 sequence is CASSTRGSGSITDTQYF. Written as DNA, the CDR3 is TGTGCCAGTAGTACCCGGGGTAGCGGAAGTATCACAGATACGCAGTATTTT.

This rearrangement joins TRBV4-3 to TRBJ1-2; no firm D call. Germline CDR1 is LGHNA and CDR2 is YSLEER. This CDR3 has 13 residues. V lost 2 bases to trimming and J lost 5 bases, with 9 bases between them. For the CDR3, the DNA is TGCGCCAGCAGCCAACTCACGCAATATGGCTACACCTTC. This translates into CASSQLTQYGYTF.

The chain is built from TRBV9 and TRBJ2-5; 8 bases align to TRBD2. The CDR3 length is 14 residues. Trimming removed 2 bases from V and 5 bases from J; junction bases left unmatched: 5. The germline CDR1 and CDR2 sequences are SGDLS and YYNGEE. CDR3 DNA: TGTGCCAGCAGCGTCGGGACTAGGGGGGAGACCCAGTACTTC. It yields the protein CASSVGTRGETQYF.

This clonotype was counted a few times. The chain carries TRBV7-9 and TRBJ1-2; 7 bases agree with TRBD1. J was trimmed by 4 bases and V by 5 bases; bases with no gene match: 13. Germline CDR1 and CDR2: SEHNR and FQNEAQ (reference sequence). The CDR3 extends over 16 amino acids. This CDR3 is CASSRLGGQLSYGYTF. Here the CDR3 DNA reads TGTGCCAGCAGCCGTCTAGGGGGACAGCTCTCCTATGGCTACACCTTC.